This entry features one T cell receptor (beta chain) sequence. Its antigen is currently unknown. The data derive from a study of cytomegalovirus exposure and HLA in healthy donors. Whole-study context: Previous work identified roughly 110 million unique TCR beta sequences from 150 million to 200 million T cells.

Trimming took off 5 bases at V and 0 bases at J, with 12 bases between the two ends. Germline V gene sequence: CDR1 SGHVS, CDR2 FNYEAQ. The CDR3 sequence is 15 residues long. General study findings and limits: Association of a missense DCLRE1C variant with TCR beta V- and J-gene trimming was reported in a later analysis.

In the PCR, 60 Vbeta and 13 Jbeta primers were used. The repertoire was sequenced with immunoSEQ multiplex PCR; TCRdb's copy has only in-frame clones and lacks some. The sample has 90,000 to 120,000 clones; approximately 77% are singletons. This sequence originates from a male donor in good health and CMV-seropositive. The chain joins TRBV7-6 to TRBJ2-3; D is perhaps TRBD2 (6 bases). Sequenced: PBMCs. CDR3 DNA: TGTGCCAGCAGCGAGCGGGTGAGGAGCACAGATACGCAGTATTTT. Translated, it gives CASSERVRSTDTQYF.